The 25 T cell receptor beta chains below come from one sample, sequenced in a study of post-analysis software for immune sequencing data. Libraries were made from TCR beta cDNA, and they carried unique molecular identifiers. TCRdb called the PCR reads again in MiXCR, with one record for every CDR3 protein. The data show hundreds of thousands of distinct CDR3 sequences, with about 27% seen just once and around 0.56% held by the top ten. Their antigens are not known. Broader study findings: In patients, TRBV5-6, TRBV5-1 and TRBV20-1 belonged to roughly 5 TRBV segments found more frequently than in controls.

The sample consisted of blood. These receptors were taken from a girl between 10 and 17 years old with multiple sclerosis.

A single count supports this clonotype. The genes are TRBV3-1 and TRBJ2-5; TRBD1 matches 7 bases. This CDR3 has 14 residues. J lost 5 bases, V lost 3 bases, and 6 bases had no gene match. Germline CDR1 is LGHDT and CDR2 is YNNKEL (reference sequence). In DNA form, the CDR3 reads TGTGCCAGCAGCCAGACAGGGATGGGCGAGACCCAGTACTTC. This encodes CASSQTGMGETQYF.

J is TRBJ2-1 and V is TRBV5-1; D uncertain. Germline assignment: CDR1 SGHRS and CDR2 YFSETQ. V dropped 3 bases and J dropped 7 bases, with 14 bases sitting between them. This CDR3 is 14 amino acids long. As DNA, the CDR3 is TGCGCCAGCAGCTCAGTCCAGGTCGGGAATGAGCAGTTCTTC. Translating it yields CASSSVQVGNEQFF. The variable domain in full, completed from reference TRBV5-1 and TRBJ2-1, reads KAGVTQTPRYLIKTRGQQVTLSCSPISGHRSVSWYQQTPGQGLQFLFEYFSETQRNKGNFPGRFSGRQFSNSRSEMNVSTLELGDSALYLCASSSVQVGNEQFFGPGTRLTVL.

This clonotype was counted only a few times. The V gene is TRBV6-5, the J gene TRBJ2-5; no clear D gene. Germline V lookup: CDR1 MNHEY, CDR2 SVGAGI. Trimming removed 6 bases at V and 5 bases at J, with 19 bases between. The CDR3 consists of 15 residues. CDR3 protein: CASSQNFGVGETQYF. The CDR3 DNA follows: TGTGCCAGCAGCCAGAATTTCGGAGTCGGGGAGACCCAGTACTTC.

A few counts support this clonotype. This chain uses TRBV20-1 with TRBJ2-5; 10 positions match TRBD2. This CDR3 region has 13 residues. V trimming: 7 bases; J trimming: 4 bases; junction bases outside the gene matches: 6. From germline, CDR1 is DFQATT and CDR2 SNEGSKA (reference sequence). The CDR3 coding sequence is TGCAGTGTACCGCTAGCGGGAGCAGAGACCCAGTACTTC. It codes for CSVPLAGAETQYF.

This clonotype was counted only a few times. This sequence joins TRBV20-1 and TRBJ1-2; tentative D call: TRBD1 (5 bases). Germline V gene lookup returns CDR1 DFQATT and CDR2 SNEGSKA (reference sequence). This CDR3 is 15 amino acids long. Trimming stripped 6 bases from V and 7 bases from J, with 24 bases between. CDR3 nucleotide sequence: TGCAGTGCCGCAGCCACTGGGGGGTATGCAGGTGGCTACACCTTC. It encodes CSAAATGGYAGGYTF.

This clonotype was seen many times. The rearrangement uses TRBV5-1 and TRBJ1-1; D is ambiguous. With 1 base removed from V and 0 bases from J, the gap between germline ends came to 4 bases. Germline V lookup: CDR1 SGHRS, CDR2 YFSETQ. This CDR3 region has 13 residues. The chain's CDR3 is CASSLTVNTEAFF. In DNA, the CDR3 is TGCGCCAGCAGCTTGACGGTGAACACTGAAGCTTTCTTT.

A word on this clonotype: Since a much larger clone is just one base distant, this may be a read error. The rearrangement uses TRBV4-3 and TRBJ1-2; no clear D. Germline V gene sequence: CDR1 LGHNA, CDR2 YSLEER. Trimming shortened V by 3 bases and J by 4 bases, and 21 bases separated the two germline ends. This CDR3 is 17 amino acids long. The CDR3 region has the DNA TGCGCCAGCAGCCAGGCCCACAGCGGAAACGGACGCTATGGCTACACCTTC. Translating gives CASSQAHSGNGRYGYTF.

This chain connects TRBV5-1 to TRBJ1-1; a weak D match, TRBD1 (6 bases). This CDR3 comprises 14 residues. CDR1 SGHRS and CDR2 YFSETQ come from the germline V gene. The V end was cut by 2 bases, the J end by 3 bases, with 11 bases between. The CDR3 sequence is CASSLRQAYTEAFF. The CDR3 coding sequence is TGCGCCAGCAGCTTAAGACAGGCGTACACTGAAGCTTTCTTT. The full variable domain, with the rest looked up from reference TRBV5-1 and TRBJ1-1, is KAGVTQTPRYLIKTRGQQVTLSCSPISGHRSVSWYQQTPGQGLQFLFEYFSETQRNKGNFPGRFSGRQFSNSRSEMNVSTLELGDSALYLCASSLRQAYTEAFFGQGTRLTVV.

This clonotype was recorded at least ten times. The CDR3 DNA follows: TGTGCCAGCAGCCCCATCGCGCAGGGGGGGACCCAGTACTTC. This gives the protein CASSPIAQGGTQYF. The chain couples TRBV3-1 to TRBJ2-5; D may be TRBD1 (7 bases). Germline V gene data show CDR1 as LGHDT and CDR2 as YNNKEL (reference sequence). The germline V and J ends were trimmed by 4 bases and 7 bases, with 16 bases remaining between them. CDR3 length equals 14 residues.

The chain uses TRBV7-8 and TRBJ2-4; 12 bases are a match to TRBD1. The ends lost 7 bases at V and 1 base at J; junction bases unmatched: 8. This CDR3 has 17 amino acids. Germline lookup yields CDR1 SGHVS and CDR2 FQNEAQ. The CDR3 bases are TGTGCCAGCACCGGGACAGGGGGCAGGGGGGCCAAAAACATTCAGTACTTC. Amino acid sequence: CASTGTGGRGAKNIQYF. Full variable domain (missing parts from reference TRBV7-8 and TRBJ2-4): GAGVSQSPRYKVAKRGQDVALRCDPISGHVSLFWYQQALGQGPEFLTYFQNEAQLDKSGLPSDRFFAERPEGSVSTLKIQRTQQEDSAVYLCASTGTGGRGAKNIQYFGAGTRLSVL.

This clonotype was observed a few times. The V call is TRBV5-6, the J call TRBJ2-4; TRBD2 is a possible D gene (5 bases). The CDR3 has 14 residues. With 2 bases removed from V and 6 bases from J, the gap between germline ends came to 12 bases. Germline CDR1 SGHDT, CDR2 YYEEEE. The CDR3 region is CASSFGLAANIQYF. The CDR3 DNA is TGTGCCAGCAGCTTTGGGCTAGCAGCAAACATTCAGTACTTC.

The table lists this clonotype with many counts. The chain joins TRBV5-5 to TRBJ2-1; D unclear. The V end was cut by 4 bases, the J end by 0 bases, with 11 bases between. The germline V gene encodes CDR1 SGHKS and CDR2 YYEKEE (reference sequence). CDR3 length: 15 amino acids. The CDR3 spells CASSHDTNSYNEQFF. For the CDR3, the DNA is TGTGCCAGCAGCCACGACACGAACTCCTACAATGAGCAGTTCTTC.

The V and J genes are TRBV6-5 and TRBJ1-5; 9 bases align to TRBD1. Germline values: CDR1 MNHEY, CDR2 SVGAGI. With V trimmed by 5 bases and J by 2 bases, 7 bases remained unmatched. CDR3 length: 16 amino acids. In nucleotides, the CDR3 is TGTGCCAGCAGTATGGGACAGGGTGTAGGCAATCAGCCCCAGCATTTT. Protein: CASSMGQGVGNQPQHF.

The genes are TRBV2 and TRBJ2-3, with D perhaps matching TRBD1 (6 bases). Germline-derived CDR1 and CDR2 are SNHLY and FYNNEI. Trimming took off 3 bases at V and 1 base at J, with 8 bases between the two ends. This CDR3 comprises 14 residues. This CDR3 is CASSEGARTDTQYF. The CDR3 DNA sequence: TGTGCCAGCAGTGAGGGGGCCCGCACAGATACGCAGTATTTT.

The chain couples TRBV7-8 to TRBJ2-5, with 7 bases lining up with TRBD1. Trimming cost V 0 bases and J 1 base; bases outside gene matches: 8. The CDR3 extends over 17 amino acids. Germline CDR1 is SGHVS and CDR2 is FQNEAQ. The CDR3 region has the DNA TGTGCCAGCAGCTTAGCCCTCCCACGGGACAGCCAAGAGACCCAGTACTTC. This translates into CASSLALPRDSQETQYF. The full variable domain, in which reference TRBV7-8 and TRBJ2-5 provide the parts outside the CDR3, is GAGVSQSPRYKVAKRGQDVALRCDPISGHVSLFWYQQALGQGPEFLTYFQNEAQLDKSGLPSDRFFAERPEGSVSTLKIQRTQQEDSAVYLCASSLALPRDSQETQYFGPGTRLLVL.

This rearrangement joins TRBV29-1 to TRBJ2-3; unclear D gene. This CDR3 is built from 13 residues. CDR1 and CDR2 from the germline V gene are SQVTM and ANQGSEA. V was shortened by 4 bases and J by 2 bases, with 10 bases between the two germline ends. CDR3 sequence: CSVGHRNTDTQYF. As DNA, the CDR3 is TGCAGCGTTGGACATAGAAACACAGATACGCAGTATTTT.

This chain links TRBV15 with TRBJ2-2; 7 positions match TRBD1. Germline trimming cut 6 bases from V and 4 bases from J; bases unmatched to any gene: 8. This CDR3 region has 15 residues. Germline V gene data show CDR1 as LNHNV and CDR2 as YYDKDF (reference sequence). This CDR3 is CATSADRVATGELFF. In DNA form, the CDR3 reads TGTGCCACCAGTGCTGACAGGGTAGCCACCGGGGAGCTGTTTTTT.

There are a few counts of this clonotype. The CDR3 region has the DNA TGTGCCAGCAGTCCCCTTCCGGGGCAAGGGGGCTACGAGCAGTACTTC. This gives the protein CASSPLPGQGGYEQYF. The J gene is TRBJ2-7, the V gene TRBV12-3 or TRBV12-4, with a possible D match to TRBD1 (6 bases). Trimming stripped 5 bases from V and 3 bases from J, with 20 bases between. The CDR3 is 16 amino acids.

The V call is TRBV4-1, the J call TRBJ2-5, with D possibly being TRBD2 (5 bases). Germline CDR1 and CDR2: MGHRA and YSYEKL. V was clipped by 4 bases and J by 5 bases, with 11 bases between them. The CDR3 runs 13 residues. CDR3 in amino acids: CASSRAREETQYF. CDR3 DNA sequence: TGCGCCAGCAGCCGCGCTAGGGAGGAGACCCAGTACTTC.

CDR3 sequence: CASSLGGTGPQETQYF. The CDR3, as DNA: TGCGCCAGCAGCTTGGGTGGGACAGGACCCCAAGAGACCCAGTACTTC. This chain links TRBV5-1 with TRBJ2-5; TRBD1 matches at 8 bases. This CDR3 comprises 16 residues. The germline gives CDR1 SGHRS, CDR2 YFSETQ. The ends lost 0 bases at V and 1 base at J; junction bases unmatched: 5.

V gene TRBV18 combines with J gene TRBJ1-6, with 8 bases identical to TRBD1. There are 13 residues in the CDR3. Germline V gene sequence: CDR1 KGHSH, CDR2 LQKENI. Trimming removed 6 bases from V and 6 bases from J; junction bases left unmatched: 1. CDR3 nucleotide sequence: TGTGCCAGCTCGCAGGGGGCTAATTCACCCCTCCACTTT. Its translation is CASSQGANSPLHF.

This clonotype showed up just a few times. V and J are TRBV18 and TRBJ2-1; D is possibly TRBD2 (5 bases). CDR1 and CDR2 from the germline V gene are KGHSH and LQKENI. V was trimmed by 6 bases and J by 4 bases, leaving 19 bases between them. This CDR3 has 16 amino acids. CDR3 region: CASSHGSAALYNEQFF. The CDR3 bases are TGTGCCAGCTCCCATGGTTCAGCGGCCTTGTACAATGAGCAGTTCTTC.

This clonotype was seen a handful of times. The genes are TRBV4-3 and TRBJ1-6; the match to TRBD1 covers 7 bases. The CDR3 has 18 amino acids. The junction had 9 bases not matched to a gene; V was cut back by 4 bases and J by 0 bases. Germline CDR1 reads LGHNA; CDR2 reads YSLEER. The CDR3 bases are TGCGCCAGCAGCCCGGCAACAGGGGCAGGCTCCTATAATTCACCCCTCCACTTT. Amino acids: CASSPATGAGSYNSPLHF.

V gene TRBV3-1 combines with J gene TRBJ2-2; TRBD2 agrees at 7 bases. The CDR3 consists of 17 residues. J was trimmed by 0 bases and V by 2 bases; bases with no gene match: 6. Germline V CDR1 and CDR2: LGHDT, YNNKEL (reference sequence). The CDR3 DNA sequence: TGTGCCAGCAGCCAACGTCGTCGGGAGGCGAACACCGGGGAGCTGTTTTTT. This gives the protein CASSQRRREANTGELFF.

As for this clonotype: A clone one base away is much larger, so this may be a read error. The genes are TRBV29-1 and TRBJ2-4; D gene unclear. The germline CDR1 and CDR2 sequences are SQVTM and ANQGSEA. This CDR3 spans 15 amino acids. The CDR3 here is CNVVPGLRAKNIQYF. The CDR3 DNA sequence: TGCAACGTTGTGCCGGGCCTAAGAGCCAAAAACATTCAGTACTTC.